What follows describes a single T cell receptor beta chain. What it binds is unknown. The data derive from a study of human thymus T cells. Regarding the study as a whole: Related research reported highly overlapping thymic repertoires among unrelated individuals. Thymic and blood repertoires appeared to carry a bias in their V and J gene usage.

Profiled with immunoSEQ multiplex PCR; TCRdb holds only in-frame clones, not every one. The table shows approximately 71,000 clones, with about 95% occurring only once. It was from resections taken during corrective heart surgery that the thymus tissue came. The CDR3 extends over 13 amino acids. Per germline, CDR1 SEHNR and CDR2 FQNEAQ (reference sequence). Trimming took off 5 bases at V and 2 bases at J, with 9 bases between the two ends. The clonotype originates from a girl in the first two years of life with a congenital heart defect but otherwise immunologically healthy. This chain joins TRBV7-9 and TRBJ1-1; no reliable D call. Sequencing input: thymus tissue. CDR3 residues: CASSPYVNTEAFF. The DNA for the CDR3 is TGTGCCAGCAGCCCGTACGTTAACACTGAAGCTTTCTTT.